The 18 T cell receptor beta chains in this list originate from one sample, sequenced in a study of molecular identifiers for immune sequencing clone quantification. TCRdb re-analysed the PCR reads in MiXCR, keeping a single row per CDR3 protein. This repertoire shows about 89,000 distinct CDR3 sequences, roughly 19% found once; its top ten account for around 0.8%. The material sequenced was naive CD8+ T cells from blood, with Jurkat cell RNA spiked in. Noted subset: FACS-sorted CD8+CD4-CCR7+CD45RA+ naive T cells. The receptors derive from a human donor in good health. Some libraries in this study had Jurkat cell RNA spiked in.

The chain combines TRBV4-3 with TRBJ2-3; no clear D. The CDR3 is made up of 15 amino acids. The V and J ends lost 0 bases and 2 bases respectively, with 9 bases between them. Germline CDR1 and CDR2: LGHNA and YSLEER. The CDR3 nucleotides read TGCGCCAGCAGCCAAGATAATCAATACACAGATACGCAGTATTTT. Protein product: CASSQDNQYTDTQYF.

This clonotype has ten or more counts. This chain links TRBV6-1 with TRBJ2-7; D remains ambiguous. The V gene lost 7 bases and the J gene lost 7 bases, with 17 bases spanning the gap. Looked up from germline, CDR1 is MNHNS and CDR2 is SASEGT. The CDR3 spans 13 residues. The CDR3 bases are TGTGCCAGCACGTGGACGCACAAGGAGGAGCAGTACTTC. Translated: CASTWTHKEEQYF.

The sample holds many counts of this clonotype. This rearrangement joins TRBV4-1 to TRBJ2-7; tentative D call: TRBD1 (6 bases). V lost 2 bases to trimming and J lost 0 bases, with 11 bases between them. Germline-derived CDR1 and CDR2 are MGHRA and YSYEKL. The CDR3 is made up of 15 amino acids. This chain's CDR3 is CASSQQDSTSYEQYF. CDR3 in DNA: TGCGCCAGCAGCCAACAGGACAGTACCTCCTACGAGCAGTACTTC.

This clonotype was seen at least ten times. The chain combines TRBV6-5 with TRBJ1-3; maybe TRBD1 (6 bases). This CDR3 spans 12 amino acids. From germline, CDR1 is MNHEY and CDR2 SVGAGI. Trimming cost V 7 bases and J 8 bases, with 12 bases left between them. DNA of the CDR3: TGTGCCAGCACCGACGGGGGCTACACCATATATTTT. This translates into CASTDGGYTIYF.

This clonotype appeared many times. The V and J genes are TRBV12-3 or TRBV12-4 and TRBJ1-5; D gene uncertain. V gave up 1 base and J gave up 0 bases, with 4 bases separating them. The CDR3 consists of 14 residues. CDR3 loop: CASSLDSSNQPQHF. The CDR3 DNA follows: TGTGCCAGCAGTTTAGACAGTAGCAATCAGCCCCAGCATTTT.

This clonotype was counted ten times or more. The rearrangement uses TRBV29-1 and TRBJ1-2; D is perhaps TRBD1 (6 bases). Germline V gene data show CDR1 as SQVTM and CDR2 as ANQGSEA. The V end lost 7 bases, the J end lost 8 bases, and 17 bases lay between the germline ends. This CDR3 comprises 12 residues. Here the CDR3 reads CSGYAGEYGYTF. The CDR3 DNA sequence: TGCAGCGGCTACGCAGGGGAATACGGCTACACCTTC.

In this sample, this clonotype turned up many times. The V gene is TRBV27, the J gene TRBJ1-1; 9 bases are a match to TRBD1. Germline lookup yields CDR1 MNHEY and CDR2 SMNVEV (reference sequence). V lost 5 bases to trimming and J lost 7 bases; unmatched junction nucleotides: 5. The CDR3 spans 13 residues. The CDR3 region has the DNA TGTGCCAGCAGTCTTGGACAGGGGATTGAAGCTTTCTTT. Translation gives CASSLGQGIEAFF.

Notes on this clonotype: This may stem from a read error, because a much larger clone lies one nucleotide away. This chain connects TRBV4-3 to TRBJ2-7, with 7 nucleotides matching TRBD2. The CDR3 consists of 15 residues. The V gene's germline CDR1 is LGHNA and CDR2 YSLEER. The CDR3 sequence: CASSQEWGLLNEQCF. Written as DNA, the CDR3 is TGCGCCAGCAGCCAAGAGTGGGGACTACTGAACGAGCAGTGCTTC.

Many counts were recorded for this clonotype. The chain joins TRBV28 to TRBJ1-2, with 8 bases that match TRBD1. The CDR3 covers 14 residues. CDR1 MDHEN and CDR2 SYDVKM come from the germline V gene. V dropped 5 bases and J dropped 6; count of bases not matched to a gene: 8. The CDR3 coding sequence is TGTGCCAGCAGTACTCTTAGGACAGGGAATGGCTACACCTTC. Residues: CASSTLRTGNGYTF.

This clonotype was detected ten times or more. The chain uses TRBV19 and TRBJ1-5; a possible D gene is TRBD1 (5 bases). V was cut by 3 bases and J by 7 bases, with 16 bases left in between. The CDR3 contains 15 residues. Germline V lookup: CDR1 LNHDA, CDR2 SQIVND (reference sequence). Here the CDR3 DNA reads TGTGCCAGTAGTATTTATATTGGGGGAAAGCAGCCCCAGCATTTT. As protein: CASSIYIGGKQPQHF. The variable domain in full, with the rest retrieved from reference TRBV19 and TRBJ1-5, is DGGITQSPKYLFRKEGQNVTLSCEQNLNHDAMYWYRQDPGQGLRLIYYSQIVNDFQKGDIAEGYSVSREKKESFPLTVTSAQKNPTAFYLCASSIYIGGKQPQHFGDGTRLSIL.

This clonotype was detected only a few times. One base away lies a much larger clone, so this may be a sequencing read error. V and J are TRBV28 and TRBJ1-1, with no clear D. Trimming cost V 3 bases and J 4 bases, with 15 bases left between them. The length of the CDR3 is 15 residues. Germline CDR1 and CDR2: MDHEN and SYDVKM. CDR3 in DNA: TGTGCCAGCAGTTTTCGGGGTGGAGCGGGCACTGAAGCTTTCTTT. The encoded protein is CASSFRGGAGTEAFF.

CDR3 sequence: CSARGSRDYEQYF. CDR3 coding DNA: TGCAGTGCTAGAGGTAGCAGGGACTACGAGCAGTACTTC. This rearrangement joins TRBV20-1 to TRBJ2-7; D perhaps matches TRBD1 (5 bases). The ends were cut back, 1 base at V and 3 bases at J, with 10 bases in the middle. Germline loops: CDR1 DFQATT, CDR2 SNEGSKA (reference sequence). The CDR3 runs to 13 residues.

This chain uses TRBV4-1 with TRBJ2-1, with TRBD2 matching 7 bases. This CDR3 spans 19 amino acids. The germline V gene has CDR1 MGHRA and CDR2 YSYEKL. V gave up 0 bases and J gave up 0 bases; unmatched junction bases: 11. The CDR3 nucleotides read TGCGCCAGCAGCCAAGATCGACCGGGACTACCGCGCTCCTACAATGAGCAGTTCTTC. Translated: CASSQDRPGLPRSYNEQFF.

This clonotype was observed at least ten times. The chain combines TRBV6-4 with TRBJ1-1, with a weak D call TRBD1 (6 bases). The V gene's germline CDR1 is MRHNA and CDR2 SNTAGT. This CDR3 has 13 amino acids. V gave up 6 bases and J gave up 8 bases, with 16 bases separating them. The CDR3 DNA reads as TGTGCCAGCAGAAACAACAGGGCCCAGGAAGCTTTCTTT. This sequence encodes CASRNNRAQEAFF.

This clonotype was recorded at least ten times. The V call is TRBV2, the J call TRBJ2-1; 7 nucleotides agree with TRBD2. Germline V CDR1 and CDR2: SNHLY, FYNNEI. V gave up 6 bases and J gave up 13 bases; unmatched junction bases: 3. This CDR3 has 10 residues. The CDR3: CASRLARQFF. The CDR3 DNA sequence: TGTGCCAGCAGACTAGCGCGTCAGTTCTTC. Using reference TRBV2 and TRBJ2-1 for the parts outside the CDR3, the full variable domain is EPEVTQTPSHQVTQMGQEVILRCVPISNHLYFYWYRQILGQKVEFLVSFYNNEISEKSEIFDDQFSVERPDGSNFTLKIRSTKLEDSAMYFCASRLARQFFGPGTRLTVL.

This clonotype was recorded many times. This chain joins TRBV20-1 and TRBJ1-5; possible D gene TRBD1, 5 bases. Trimming removed 3 bases from V and 0 bases from J, with 9 bases in between. This CDR3 has 14 residues. CDR1 is DFQATT, CDR2 SNEGSKA, per germline (reference sequence). CDR3 loop: CSASVRASNQPQHF. The CDR3 bases are TGCAGTGCTAGTGTCAGGGCTAGCAATCAGCCCCAGCATTTT.

This chain connects TRBV15 to TRBJ2-7; D is uncertain. From germline, CDR1 is LNHNV and CDR2 YYDKDF (reference sequence). V lost 0 bases and J lost 3, with 6 bases in between. This CDR3 has 13 amino acids. In DNA form, the CDR3 reads TGTGCCACCAGCAGAGAATTGTTCTACGAGCAGTACTTC. This translates into CATSRELFYEQYF. The full variable domain, its missing parts supplied by reference TRBV15 and TRBJ2-7, is DAMVIQNPRYQVTQFGKPVTLSCSQTLNHNVMYWYQQKSSQAPKLLFHYYDKDFNNEADTPDNFQSRRPNTSFCFLDIRSPGLGDTAMYLCATSRELFYEQYFGPGTRLTVT.

This clonotype was observed many times. The chain has TRBV19 and TRBJ2-3; D remains unclear. The ends were cut back, 4 bases at V and 0 bases at J, with 11 bases in the middle. The CDR3 runs to 15 residues. Germline CDR1 LNHDA, CDR2 SQIVND (reference sequence). CDR3: CASSRYRGSTDTQYF. In nucleotides, the CDR3 is TGTGCCAGTAGTAGATACAGAGGAAGCACAGATACGCAGTATTTT.